Included here is one T cell receptor beta chain sequence, with context. What it binds is unknown. The sample's time point: newly diagnosed GD, antithyroid drugs for less than 3 months. There was RNA extracted from PBMCs, and the TCR library was made from it. EDTA tubes received approximately 9 milliliters of collected peripheral blood. Assembly of TCR beta libraries relied on iRepertoire HTBI primers together with Arm-PCR of CDR3 regions. Under the authors' procedure: Identified segments across samples numbered roughly 60 TRBV and 14 to 15 TRBJ. One entry per CDR3 protein results from TCRdb running MiXCR on the multiplex PCR reads. The V and J calls and clone size come from TCRdb's table, not from the authors' own analysis. Of over 500,000 distinct CDR3 sequences listed, 15% to 20% were seen once; the top ten hold under 20%. The sample is drawn from a study of regulatory T cells in long-lasting Graves disease. Study outcomes and limitations: Small numbers of samples may have cut accuracy.

The sample also formed part of further work on T cells in Graves' hyperthyroidism and ophthalmopathy. That investigation notes: Exclusions: uncontrolled infection, other autoimmune disease, pregnancy, lactation.

This specimen was peripheral blood mononuclear cells (PBMCs), taken at new diagnosis, from a patient treated with antithyroid drugs. The receptor was derived from a woman in her 30s with Graves disease.

DNA of the CDR3: TGCAGCGTTGTGGACACACTCGTCGAGAAGGCTTTCTTT. Translated: CSVVDTLVEKAFF. This sequence joins TRBV29-1 and TRBJ1-1, with D tentatively TRBD1 (5 bases). CDR3 size: 13 residues. V was shortened by 4 bases and J by 11 bases, with 20 bases between the two germline ends. Germline values: CDR1 SQVTM, CDR2 ANQGSEA.